This entry lists 27 T cell receptor beta chains sequenced from one sample in a study of cytomegalovirus exposure and HLA in healthy donors. Assay used: immunoSEQ multiplex PCR; TCRdb lists only in-frame clones, some missing. The repertoire consists of 110,000 to 150,000 clones, with around 93% occurring once and the leading ten covering less than 2%. The specimen was PBMCs. All receptors derive from a man between 18 and 35 years old in good health and CMV-seropositive.

The chain uses TRBV30 and TRBJ2-3, with unresolved D. CDR3 length equals 13 residues. Germline V CDR1 and CDR2: GTSNPN, SVGIG (reference sequence). V was pared by 4 bases and J by 4 bases, with 12 bases between. The DNA for the CDR3 is TGTGCCTGGAAGGAGCTTTTCTCAGATACGCAGTATTTT. Translation gives CAWKELFSDTQYF.

The rearrangement joins TRBV5-1 to TRBJ2-1; 9 bases are shared with TRBD1. The germline CDR1 and CDR2 sequences are SGHRS and YFSETQ. This CDR3 has 16 residues. The V and J ends lost 0 bases and 7 bases, in that order; junction bases with no gene match: 8. The CDR3 DNA reads as TGCGCCAGCAGCTTGGAAGGACAGGGGTTATGGAATGAGCAGTTCTTC. It is translated as CASSLEGQGLWNEQFF.

The V gene is TRBV4-1, the J gene TRBJ1-1, with a tentative D call TRBD1 (5 bases). The CDR3 covers 13 residues. Germline CDR1 reads MGHRA; CDR2 reads YSYEKL. The V and J ends lost 0 bases and 6 bases respectively, with 8 bases between them. The CDR3 sequence: CASSQDRAAEAFF. CDR3 bases: TGCGCCAGCAGCCAAGACAGGGCCGCTGAAGCTTTCTTT.

The chain carries TRBV9 and TRBJ1-2; 8 positions agree with TRBD1. The CDR3 covers 16 residues. Germline-derived CDR1 and CDR2 are SGDLS and YYNGEE. Trimming removed 3 bases from V and 1 base from J; junction bases left unmatched: 8. CDR3 in DNA: TGTGCCAGCAGCGGGGCCACAGGGGGAAGTAACTATGGCTACACCTTC. Translating it yields CASSGATGGSNYGYTF. The whole variable domain, filled in from reference TRBV9 and TRBJ1-2, reads DSGVTQTPKHLITATGQRVTLRCSPRSGDLSVYWYQQSLDQGLQFLIQYYNGEERAKGNILERFSAQQFPDLHSELNLSSLELGDSALYFCASSGATGGSNYGYTFGSGTRLTVV.

The chain links TRBV11-3 to TRBJ2-7; maybe TRBD2 (6 bases). The germline gives CDR1 SGHNT, CDR2 YENEEA. The ends were cut back, 1 base at V and 5 bases at J, with 15 bases in the middle. The CDR3 is made up of 15 amino acids. CDR3 protein: CASSLGGTVTDEQYF. DNA for the CDR3: TGTGCCAGCAGCTTAGGAGGGACTGTAACCGACGAGCAGTACTTC.

J is TRBJ2-7 and V is TRBV18; 8 nucleotides agree with TRBD1. In germline, CDR1 is KGHSH, CDR2 LQKENI. V dropped 1 base and J dropped 6; count of bases not matched to a gene: 5. The CDR3 is 14 amino acids. The CDR3 region has the DNA TGTGCCAGCTCACCACGGACAGGGCGCGGCGAGCAGTACTTC. Protein sequence: CASSPRTGRGEQYF.

The rearrangement joins TRBV2 to TRBJ1-2; 11 bases agree with TRBD1. With V trimmed by 6 bases and J by 8 bases, 8 bases remained unmatched. Per germline, CDR1 SNHLY and CDR2 FYNNEI. The CDR3 is made up of 14 amino acids. CDR3 in DNA: TGTGCCAGCAGGACTCTCCGGGACAGGGGGGGCTACACCTTC. This gives the protein CASRTLRDRGGYTF.

The chain uses TRBV5-6 and TRBJ1-3; possibly TRBD1 for D (6 bases). Germline lookup yields CDR1 SGHDT and CDR2 YYEEEE. Trimming cost V 2 bases and J 0 bases, with 12 bases left between them. The CDR3 runs to 16 residues. CDR3 DNA sequence: TGTGCCAGCAGCTTTTCGGACAGCTCCTCTGGAAACACCATATATTTT. This sequence encodes CASSFSDSSSGNTIYF.

This chain uses TRBV14 with TRBJ2-2, with 9 nucleotides matching TRBD2. The V and J ends lost 2 bases and 6 bases, in that order; junction bases with no gene match: 7. Germline V gene data show CDR1 as SGHDN and CDR2 as FVKESK. The CDR3 totals 16 residues. CDR3 sequence reads: CASSQLSGRNSGELFF. For the CDR3, the DNA is TGTGCCAGCAGCCAACTTAGCGGGAGAAACTCCGGGGAGCTGTTTTTT.

CDR3 in DNA: TGTGCCAGCACCCCACTAGCGTTGGCAGAGACCCAGTACTTC. It is translated as CASTPLALAETQYF. V is TRBV28 and J is TRBJ2-5; 7 positions match TRBD2. CDR1 and CDR2 (germline): MDHEN, SYDVKM. The V segment lost 7 bases and the J segment 4 bases; nucleotides outside the gene matches: 9. The CDR3 extends over 14 amino acids.

CDR3 amino acids: CASSLVQANTEAFF. DNA for the CDR3: TGCGCCAGCAGCTTGGTTCAGGCCAACACTGAAGCTTTCTTT. V gene TRBV5-1 combines with J gene TRBJ1-1; D gene unclear. V lost 0 bases, J lost 2 bases, and 8 bases lay in between. The CDR3 runs 14 residues. Germline V lookup: CDR1 SGHRS, CDR2 YFSETQ. Filled out from reference TRBV5-1 and TRBJ1-1, the complete variable domain reads KAGVTQTPRYLIKTRGQQVTLSCSPISGHRSVSWYQQTPGQGLQFLFEYFSETQRNKGNFPGRFSGRQFSNSRSEMNVSTLELGDSALYLCASSLVQANTEAFFGQGTRLTVV.

CDR3 amino acids: CATSSGTGVRPLHF. The CDR3 DNA reads TGTGCCACCTCTTCGGGGACAGGGGTTAGACCCCTCCACTTT. The rearrangement uses TRBV2 and TRBJ1-6; 10 bases agree with TRBD1. CDR3 length equals 14 residues. Germline values: CDR1 SNHLY, CDR2 FYNNEI. J was trimmed by 12 bases and V by 10 bases; bases with no gene match: 12.

J is TRBJ2-7 and V is TRBV2; 7 bases match TRBD1. Germline V gene sequence: CDR1 SNHLY, CDR2 FYNNEI. This CDR3 is built from 15 residues. Trimming at V came to 1 base and at J to 4 bases, leaving 7 bases not matched to a gene. The CDR3 is CASSEVGSRGYEQYF. The DNA for the CDR3 is TGTGCCAGCAGTGAAGTAGGGTCCAGGGGGTACGAGCAGTACTTC.

The chain joins TRBV2 to TRBJ1-6; D might be TRBD1 (5 bases). The V gene lost 8 bases and the J gene lost 6 bases, with 11 bases spanning the gap. The CDR3 runs 13 residues. Germline V gene sequence: CDR1 SNHLY, CDR2 FYNNEI. CDR3 coding DNA: TGTGCCAGCTCGCCAGACAGTAATTCACCCCTCCACTTT. This translates into CASSPDSNSPLHF.

V usage is TRBV29-1 and J usage is TRBJ2-7; 7 bases align to TRBD2. Germline V lookup: CDR1 SQVTM, CDR2 ANQGSEA. Trimming cost V 4 bases and J 3 bases; bases outside gene matches: 3. The CDR3 length is 12 residues. CDR3 sequence reads: CSVGLAGYEQYF. The CDR3 DNA reads TGCAGCGTTGGCTTAGCGGGCTACGAGCAGTACTTC.

V is TRBV10-3 and J is TRBJ2-7, with D perhaps TRBD1 (6 bases). Germline assignment: CDR1 ENHRY and CDR2 SYGVKD. The V end was cut by 0 bases, the J end by 2 bases, with 11 bases between. The CDR3 is 15 residues long. In DNA, the CDR3 is TGTGCCATCAGTGAGTCTCCGGACAGCACCTACGAGCAGTACTTC. Protein sequence: CAISESPDSTYEQYF.

V usage is TRBV29-1 and J usage is TRBJ2-3; D is perhaps TRBD2 (5 bases). Germline values: CDR1 SQVTM, CDR2 ANQGSEA. V was cut by 6 bases and J by 1 base, with 8 bases left in between. The CDR3 is 12 residues long. CDR3 sequence: CSVGKGTDTQYF. For the CDR3, the DNA is TGCAGCGTCGGGAAGGGCACAGATACGCAGTATTTT.

V usage is TRBV29-1 and J usage is TRBJ2-2, with D tentatively TRBD1 (5 bases). V dropped 1 base and J dropped 7 bases, with 10 bases sitting between them. The CDR3 totals 13 residues. The germline V gene has CDR1 SQVTM and CDR2 ANQGSEA. Written as DNA, the CDR3 is TGCAGCGTTGAAGGCAGGGTCAGCGGGGAGCTGTTTTTT. Its protein product is CSVEGRVSGELFF.

The chain carries TRBV5-4 and TRBJ2-1; 7 bases map to TRBD2. This CDR3 comprises 16 residues. The germline V gene has CDR1 SGHNT and CDR2 YYREEE (reference sequence). The J segment lost 8 bases and the V segment lost 0 bases, leaving 11 bases of the junction unmatched. DNA of the CDR3: TGTGCCAGCAGCTTGGCGGGGCGGGAGTGGTTCGATGAGCAGTTCTTC. The encoded protein is CASSLAGREWFDEQFF.

The chain employs TRBV5-1 and TRBJ1-2; 9 nucleotides agree with TRBD1. The CDR3 covers 15 residues. Germline values: CDR1 SGHRS, CDR2 YFSETQ. The trim removed 4 bases at V and 3 bases at J, leaving 7 bases unmatched. The CDR3 loop reads CASSPGGQGDYGYTF. CDR3 coding DNA: TGCGCCAGCAGCCCGGGGGGACAGGGCGACTATGGCTACACCTTC.

This clone appeared a single time. V is TRBV10-3 and J is TRBJ1-3; the D is unclear. Per the germline V gene, CDR1 is ENHRY and CDR2 is SYGVKD. Trimming took 0 bases from V and 7 from J, leaving 4 bases between them. The CDR3 loop spans 12 amino acids. This CDR3 is CAISESSNTIYF. CDR3 coding DNA: TGTGCCATCAGTGAGTCGTCGAACACCATATATTTT.

The V gene is TRBV2, the J gene TRBJ2-7; possible D gene TRBD1, 6 bases. Germline values: CDR1 SNHLY, CDR2 FYNNEI. The CDR3 covers 15 residues. Trimming removed 0 bases from V and 7 bases from J, with 16 bases in between. CDR3 in DNA: TGTGCCAGCAGTGAAGCGCTTCAGGGGCTCGGGGAGCAGTACTTC. Translation gives CASSEALQGLGEQYF. Variable domain in full (rest from reference TRBV2 and TRBJ2-7): EPEVTQTPSHQVTQMGQEVILRCVPISNHLYFYWYRQILGQKVEFLVSFYNNEISEKSEIFDDQFSVERPDGSNFTLKIRSTKLEDSAMYFCASSEALQGLGEQYFGPGTRLTVT.

The chain's CDR3 is CASSPPGREGLFF. In DNA form, the CDR3 reads TGTGCCAGCTCACCTCCGGGAAGGGAGGGACTGTTTTTT. The rearrangement joins TRBV18 to TRBJ1-4; D remains unclear. The CDR3 spans 13 residues. V lost 3 bases to trimming and J lost 13 bases, with 15 bases between them. Looked up from germline, CDR1 is KGHSH and CDR2 is LQKENI.

The chain couples TRBV5-1 to TRBJ2-1; the match to TRBD2 covers 10 bases. CDR3 length: 16 amino acids. CDR1 and CDR2 (germline): SGHRS, YFSETQ. V dropped 0 bases and J dropped 7; count of bases not matched to a gene: 7. CDR3 residues: CASSLALAGRWNEQFF. CDR3 nucleotide sequence: TGCGCCAGCAGCTTGGCACTAGCGGGACGGTGGAATGAGCAGTTCTTC.

In DNA, the CDR3 is TGTGCCACCAGTGCGACTTACAGGGGGGACACTGAAGCTTTCTTT. It specifies CATSATYRGDTEAFF. The chain recombines TRBV15 with TRBJ1-1; 8 nucleotides line up with TRBD1. V lost 6 bases, J lost 3 bases, and 9 bases stayed unmatched. The CDR3 is 15 residues long. Germline V gives CDR1 LNHNV, CDR2 YYDKDF (reference sequence).

In DNA form, the CDR3 reads TGTGCCAGCAGCTGGACAGCCTCCTACAATGAGCAGTTCTTC. This sequence encodes CASSWTASYNEQFF. This chain uses TRBV5-6 with TRBJ2-1, with D maybe TRBD1 (6 bases). V was pared by 3 bases and J by 0 bases, with 7 bases between. Germline-derived CDR1 and CDR2 are SGHDT and YYEEEE. The CDR3 covers 14 residues.

The CDR3 is CASSDREGETQYF. The CDR3, as DNA: TGTGCCAGCAGTGACAGGGAGGGAGAGACCCAGTACTTC. This chain links TRBV2 with TRBJ2-5, with 7 bases fitting TRBD2. The V gene's germline CDR1 is SNHLY and CDR2 FYNNEI. This CDR3 spans 13 amino acids. The ends lost 3 bases at V and 4 bases at J; junction bases unmatched: 2.